One sample yielded the 21 T cell receptor beta chains listed below, sequenced in a study of persistence of HIV-infected CD4 T cells. An overlapping HIV-1 Gag peptide pool stimulated these cells at 0.95 to 1 ug/peptide/mL. Memory cells lacking CD40L and CD69 with high CD45RO were sorted. These receptors' targets are unknown. This was the immunoSEQ version 4 assay in survey mode. Only in-frame clones appear in the TCRdb table, and some are missing; sequencing was by immunoSEQ multiplex PCR. The sample includes about 40,000 clones, approximately 78% seen only once; the top ten take around 14%. The specimen comprised CD4+ T cells sorted from PBMCs after roughly 19-hour stimulation, sampled from a patient who received antiretroviral therapy. All receptors derive from an adult man with HIV who was CMV-seropositive.

The rearrangement uses TRBV4-3 and TRBJ2-7, with D possibly TRBD2 on 6 matching bases. Germline V gives CDR1 LGHNA, CDR2 YSLEER. Trimming removed 0 bases from V and 2 bases from J, with 11 bases in between. The CDR3 loop spans 15 amino acids. The CDR3 protein is CASSQEGGDAYEQYF. The CDR3 DNA follows: TGCGCCAGCAGCCAAGAGGGGGGTGATGCCTACGAGCAGTACTTC.

V usage is TRBV3-1 (or the pseudogene TRBV3-2) and J usage is TRBJ2-6; no firm D call. The CDR3 totals 20 residues. V was cut by 6 bases and J by 0 bases, with 24 bases left in between. The germline CDR1 and CDR2 sequences are LGHDT and YNNKEL (reference sequence). CDR3 region: CASSPRSGILLSSGANVLTF. The CDR3 DNA follows: TGTGCCAGCAGTCCAAGATCTGGGATTTTATTGAGCTCTGGGGCCAACGTCCTGACTTTC.

The genes are TRBV30 and TRBJ1-2; the match to TRBD1 covers 10 bases. The CDR3 totals 14 residues. V gave up 6 bases and J gave up 8 bases; unmatched junction bases: 12. CDR1 is GTSNPN, CDR2 SVGIG, per germline (reference sequence). The CDR3 spells CACILSGTGVGYTF. The CDR3 nucleotides read TGTGCCTGCATCCTATCCGGGACAGGGGTAGGCTACACCTTC.

The chain has TRBV14 and TRBJ2-7, with D perhaps TRBD2 (6 bases). Germline V gene data show CDR1 as SGHDN and CDR2 as FVKESK. The CDR3 consists of 17 residues. V lost 4 bases, J lost 6 bases, and 25 bases lay in between. This CDR3 reads CASSLKRGRDWDSEQYF. DNA for the CDR3: TGTGCCAGCAGCCTTAAAAGGGGTAGGGACTGGGACTCCGAGCAGTACTTC.

The chain combines TRBV18 with TRBJ1-1; TRBD1 might be the D (5 bases). The CDR3 runs 14 residues. The V and J ends lost 2 bases and 3 bases respectively, with 10 bases between them. Germline V lookup: CDR1 KGHSH, CDR2 LQKENI. CDR3 DNA: TGTGCCAGCTCACCAAAGGGACGAGACACTGAAGCTTTCTTT. Its protein is CASSPKGRDTEAFF.

The chain employs TRBV14 and TRBJ1-1; D possibly corresponds to TRBD1 (6 bases). The CDR3 runs 16 residues. The V gene lost 5 bases and the J gene lost 1 base, with 17 bases spanning the gap. Germline CDR1 SGHDN, CDR2 FVKESK. The CDR3 coding sequence is TGTGCCAGCAGCTGGGACACCAACAGACAGAACACTGAAGCTTTCTTT. The encoded protein is CASSWDTNRQNTEAFF.

The J gene is TRBJ1-3, the V gene TRBV5-5, with TRBD1 identical over 8 bases. Germline V gene data show CDR1 as SGHKS and CDR2 as YYEKEE (reference sequence). The CDR3 is made up of 14 amino acids. Losses at the gene ends were 2 bases for V and 7 bases for J; bases not matched to a gene: 5. Here the CDR3 DNA reads TGTGCCAGCAGCTTATCGGACAGGGTTAACACCATATATTTT. Its protein is CASSLSDRVNTIYF. The full variable domain, in which reference TRBV5-5 and TRBJ1-3 provide the parts outside the CDR3, is DAGVTQSPTHLIKTRGQQVTLRCSPISGHKSVSWYQQVLGQGPQFIFQYYEKEERGRGNFPDRFSARQFPNYSSELNVNALLLGDSALYLCASSLSDRVNTIYFGEGSWLTVV.

This clone came up a few times. The chain recombines TRBV7-3 with TRBJ2-1; 9 bases line up with TRBD2. Germline V gene sequence: CDR1 SGHTA, CDR2 FQGTGA. The CDR3 spans 15 residues. Losses at the gene ends were 4 bases for V and 3 bases for J; bases not matched to a gene: 4. As DNA, the CDR3 is TGTGCCAGCAGCTCCCTAGCGGGAAGCTACAATGAGCAGTTCTTC. Residues: CASSSLAGSYNEQFF.

The chain is built from TRBV25-1 and TRBJ1-1; D perhaps matches TRBD1 (6 bases). This CDR3 contains 18 residues. Germline V gives CDR1 MGHDK, CDR2 SYGVNS. With 6 bases removed from V and 5 bases from J, the gap between germline ends came to 28 bases. Here the CDR3 DNA reads TGTGCCAGCAGGAATACTTACGGGGGCTGGGGTAGGGGGACTGAAGCTTTCTTT. It encodes CASRNTYGGWGRGTEAFF.

The chain combines TRBV5-4 with TRBJ1-1; D possibly corresponds to TRBD1 (6 bases). The CDR3 spans 14 residues. V lost 2 bases to trimming and J lost 4 bases, with 12 bases between them. In germline, CDR1 is SGHNT, CDR2 YYREEE (reference sequence). CDR3 sequence reads: CASSFQGFGTEAFF. Here the CDR3 DNA reads TGTGCCAGCAGCTTCCAGGGGTTCGGCACTGAAGCTTTCTTT.

This chain uses TRBV12-3 or TRBV12-4 with TRBJ1-6; the D is unclear. CDR3 length equals 13 residues. Trimming took off 1 base at V and 15 bases at J, with 13 bases between the two ends. The CDR3 region has the DNA TGTGCCAGCAGTTTAGACCAAAGGTTCAACCTCCACTTT. Its translation is CASSLDQRFNLHF.

The chain joins TRBV5-5 to TRBJ1-1; D might be TRBD1 (5 bases). V was cut by 2 bases and J by 1 base, with 12 bases left in between. Germline lookup yields CDR1 SGHKS and CDR2 YYEKEE (reference sequence). This CDR3 contains 15 residues. The CDR3 coding sequence is TGTGCCAGCAGCTTATATCCGGGGCCGAACACTGAAGCTTTCTTT. It is translated as CASSLYPGPNTEAFF.

The rearrangement uses TRBV7-3 and TRBJ2-2, with 8 bases fitting TRBD2. This CDR3 contains 14 residues. CDR1 and CDR2 from the germline V gene are SGHTA and FQGTGA. V trimming: 3 bases; J trimming: 4 bases; junction bases outside the gene matches: 1. CDR3 bases: TGTGCCAGCAGCTTCAGCGGGGGCACCGGGGAGCTGTTTTTT. It encodes CASSFSGGTGELFF.

The rearrangement links TRBV7-8 to TRBJ1-5; the D is unclear. V shed 2 bases and J shed 6 bases, with 14 bases lying between them. The CDR3 length is 15 residues. The germline V gene encodes CDR1 SGHVS and CDR2 FQNEAQ. Here the CDR3 reads CASSLSGKLGQPQHF. In DNA form, the CDR3 reads TGTGCCAGCAGCTTATCGGGGAAATTAGGTCAGCCCCAGCATTTT.

The V call is TRBV19, the J call TRBJ1-1, with 9 positions matching TRBD1. V trimming: 6 bases; J trimming: 5 bases; junction bases outside the gene matches: 10. In germline, CDR1 is LNHDA, CDR2 SQIVND (reference sequence). CDR3 length equals 15 residues. CDR3 nucleotide sequence: TGTGCCAGTAGAAGTCCGGGACAGGGTGTAACTGAAGCTTTCTTT. It codes for CASRSPGQGVTEAFF.

This chain uses TRBV19 with TRBJ2-2; D not resolved. The CDR3 is 15 amino acids. Per germline, CDR1 LNHDA and CDR2 SQIVND (reference sequence). V lost 3 bases and J 4 bases, leaving 12 bases between the germline ends. CDR3 in DNA: TGTGCCAGTAGTATTGAGATAGGGCCCACCGGGGAGCTGTTTTTT. Protein sequence: CASSIEIGPTGELFF.

The rearrangement links TRBV18 to TRBJ1-2, with TRBD1 matching 11 bases. Trimming removed 6 bases from V and 3 bases from J; junction bases left unmatched: 9. Germline CDR1 reads KGHSH; CDR2 reads LQKENI. The CDR3 runs 16 residues. CDR3 coding DNA: TGTGCCAGCTCCCCGAACGGACAGGGGGCGGACTATGGCTACACCTTC. Protein sequence: CASSPNGQGADYGYTF.

The chain links TRBV4-1 to TRBJ2-7; D could derive from TRBD1 or TRBD2 (5 bases each). In germline, CDR1 is MGHRA, CDR2 YSYEKL. The CDR3 is made up of 15 amino acids. V was cut by 4 bases and J by 3 bases, with 16 bases left in between. The CDR3 coding sequence is TGCGCCAGCAGCCCGAGGCTGGGGGACCTCTACGAGCAGTACTTC. Translation gives CASSPRLGDLYEQYF.

The CDR3 sequence: CASSLIPGSNEQFF. As DNA, the CDR3 is TGTGCCAGCAGCTTAATTCCCGGGAGCAATGAGCAGTTCTTC. The chain uses TRBV7-2 and TRBJ2-1; possibly TRBD2 for D (6 bases). The germline V gene has CDR1 SGHTA and CDR2 FQGNSA. The CDR3 length is 14 residues. Trimming shortened V by 2 bases and J by 6 bases, and 11 bases separated the two germline ends.

The genes are TRBV27 and TRBJ1-1, with D hard to call. The CDR3 loop spans 14 amino acids. The germline V gene encodes CDR1 MNHEY and CDR2 SMNVEV (reference sequence). V was clipped by 6 bases and J by 1 base, with 12 bases between them. CDR3 nucleotides: TGTGCCAGCAGACTCTCGCCAGGGAACACTGAAGCTTTCTTT. Residues: CASRLSPGNTEAFF.

This clone has just a few counts. The chain employs TRBV29-1 and TRBJ2-3; D unresolved. Trimming stripped 4 bases from V and 6 bases from J, with 8 bases between. Germline CDR1 SQVTM, CDR2 ANQGSEA. This CDR3 contains 11 residues. The chain's CDR3 is CSVGNGDTQYF. As DNA, the CDR3 is TGCAGCGTTGGGAACGGCGATACGCAGTATTTT.